What follows is one TCR beta chain and its context. Its specificity is not known. As the method for making TCR beta libraries, quantitative 5'-RACE with molecular barcodes was used. TCRdb recomputed calls from the 5' RACE reads with MiXCR, one row per CDR3 protein. The table lists 150,000 to 250,000 distinct CDR3 sequences, 10% to 15% of them singletons, with about 15% in the top ten. This CDR3 is 17 amino acids long. J lost 3 bases, V lost 4 bases, and 10 bases had no gene match. Germline CDR1 reads SEHNR; CDR2 reads FQNEAQ (reference sequence). This specimen belongs to a study of CD8 T cells in ankylosing spondylitis. The study's findings and limits: Disease-linked clones proved CD8+ and comparatively uncommon in peripheral blood. A TCR beta motif made of 7 to 9 highly homologous variants seemed typical of ankylosing spondylitis blood. Previous work reported some of these motif variants in the synovial fluid and blood of reactive arthritis.

V usage is TRBV7-9 and J usage is TRBJ2-3, with 10 positions matching TRBD2. The clonotype originates from a male donor with ankylosing spondylitis or in good health (not recorded which). Source material: blood, either unsorted or a sorted T cell fraction (not recorded which). In DNA form, the CDR3 reads TGTGCCAGCAGCTCCCGAGGGAGCGGGGGGGCAACAGATACGCAGTATTTT. Translation gives CASSSRGSGGATDTQYF.